One sample yielded the 20 T cell receptor beta chains listed below, sequenced in a study of memory CD8 T cells in hepatitis C reinfection. Sample time point: peak reinfection, 3 to 8 weeks after reinfection detection. No in vitro expansion preceded TCR sequencing of the sorted cells. Using immunoSEQ multiplex PCR, the repertoire was profiled, and TCRdb retains in-frame clones only, with some absent. This table has about 2,500 clones, about 90% appearing once. Sequenced material: naive CD8+ T cells sorted from blood. These receptors were taken from a man aged 45-60 years with hepatitis C virus infection.

The rearrangement uses TRBV30 and TRBJ2-4; D not resolved. Per the germline V gene, CDR1 is GTSNPN and CDR2 is SVGIG (reference sequence). The CDR3 contains 13 residues. V gave up 0 bases and J gave up 7 bases, with 10 bases separating them. The CDR3 here is CAWSVGRVNIQYF. As DNA, the CDR3 is TGTGCCTGGAGTGTCGGCCGGGTCAACATTCAGTACTTC.

The genes are TRBV27 and TRBJ2-5; D might be TRBD1 (5 bases). Judging by the DNA end, TRBJ2-7 fits better; the J call may be wrong. CDR3 length: 14 residues. The germline gives CDR1 MNHEY, CDR2 SMNVEV (reference sequence). In DNA, the CDR3 is TGTGCCAGCAGTTTAAAAGGGGCTGGCTACGAGCAGTACTTC. Protein product: CASSLKGAGYEQYF.

A few counts support this clone. The V gene is TRBV4-2, the J gene TRBJ1-1; D unresolved. CDR1 is LGHNA, CDR2 YNFKEQ, per germline. V was pared by 5 bases and J by 1 base, with 17 bases between. The CDR3 loop spans 16 amino acids. CDR3 DNA: TGTGCCAGCAGCGCGCACTACCACGGAACGAACACTGAAGCTTTCTTT. This encodes CASSAHYHGTNTEAFF.

This chain connects TRBV19 to TRBJ1-4; D is perhaps TRBD1 (5 bases). Trimming shortened V by 8 bases and J by 1 base, and 14 bases separated the two germline ends. Germline lookup yields CDR1 LNHDA and CDR2 SQIVND (reference sequence). CDR3 length: 15 amino acids. CDR3 in amino acids: CASSNRLQTNEKLFF. For the CDR3, the DNA is TGTGCCAGTTCGAACAGGCTCCAAACTAATGAAAAACTGTTTTTT. The full variable domain, its missing parts supplied by reference TRBV19 and TRBJ1-4, is DGGITQSPKYLFRKEGQNVTLSCEQNLNHDAMYWYRQDPGQGLRLIYYSQIVNDFQKGDIAEGYSVSREKKESFPLTVTSAQKNPTAFYLCASSNRLQTNEKLFFGSGTQLSVL.

CDR3 DNA sequence: TGCGCCAGCAGGCGAAGCGGGAGAGAGCCAGATACGCAGTATTTT. This gives the protein CASRRSGREPDTQYF. This chain connects TRBV4-1 to TRBJ2-3; TRBD2 agrees at 8 bases. V shed 6 bases and J 4 bases; nucleotides not matched to a gene: 9. There are 15 residues in the CDR3. Germline V gives CDR1 MGHRA, CDR2 YSYEKL.

V and J are TRBV15 and TRBJ1-4; D is uncertain. The length of the CDR3 is 15 residues. Trimming removed 1 base from V and 5 bases from J, with 11 bases in between. The germline V gene has CDR1 LNHNV and CDR2 YYDKDF (reference sequence). The CDR3 is CATSRVSSPNEKLFF. CDR3 nucleotide sequence: TGTGCCACCAGCAGAGTCTCTTCCCCCAATGAAAAACTGTTTTTT.

The chain uses TRBV27 and TRBJ2-5, with D perhaps matching TRBD2 (5 bases). V was shortened by 8 bases and J by 7 bases, with 20 bases between the two germline ends. This CDR3 region has 14 residues. Germline lookup yields CDR1 MNHEY and CDR2 SMNVEV (reference sequence). CDR3 in DNA: TGTGCCAGCCGAAACACCACTAGGTTAGGGACCCAGTACTTC. This encodes CASRNTTRLGTQYF.

V usage is TRBV7-9 and J usage is TRBJ1-2, with 8 bases identical to TRBD1. Germline CDR1 SEHNR, CDR2 FQNEAQ (reference sequence). Trimming took 1 base from V and 6 from J; bases not matched to a gene: 7. This CDR3 comprises 15 residues. The CDR3 protein is CASSLETGGNDGYTF. DNA for the CDR3: TGTGCCAGCAGCTTAGAAACAGGGGGGAACGATGGCTACACCTTC. Full variable domain (missing parts from reference TRBV7-9 and TRBJ1-2): DTGVSQNPRHKITKRGQNVTFRCDPISEHNRLYWYRQTLGQGPEFLTYFQNEAQLEKSRLLSDRFSAERPKGSFSTLEIQRTEQGDSAMYLCASSLETGGNDGYTFGSGTRLTVV.

The V gene is TRBV9, the J gene TRBJ2-1, with D tentatively TRBD1 (8 bases). V shed 3 bases and J shed 6 bases, with 25 bases lying between them. Germline assignment: CDR1 SGDLS and CDR2 YYNGEE. CDR3 length equals 18 residues. The CDR3 spells CASSETPQGEGLLNEQFF. The DNA for the CDR3 is TGTGCCAGCAGCGAGACCCCACAGGGGGAGGGTCTCCTCAATGAGCAGTTCTTC.

J is TRBJ2-6 and V is TRBV7-3; TRBD1 matches at 9 bases. Germline CDR1 and CDR2: SGHTA and FQGTGA. The junction had 12 bases not matched to a gene; V was cut back by 6 bases and J by 0 bases. This CDR3 is built from 19 residues. CDR3 sequence: CASREGQGSHRSGANVLTF. The DNA for the CDR3 is TGTGCCAGCAGGGAGGGACAGGGCAGCCACCGCTCTGGGGCCAACGTCCTGACTTTC. Filled out from reference TRBV7-3 and TRBJ2-6, the complete variable domain reads GAGVSQTPSNKVTEKGKYVELRCDPISGHTALYWYRQSLGQGPEFLIYFQGTGAADDSGLPNDRFFAVRPEGSVSTLKIQRTERGDSAVYLCASREGQGSHRSGANVLTFGAGSRLTVL.

This clone was seen a single time. This chain links TRBV14 with TRBJ1-1; unclear D gene. V was pared by 0 bases and J by 3 bases, with 11 bases between. The CDR3 has 15 amino acids. CDR1 is SGHDN, CDR2 FVKESK, per germline. This CDR3 reads CASSQDSGLYTEAFF. In DNA form, the CDR3 reads TGTGCCAGCAGCCAAGATAGCGGACTGTACACTGAAGCTTTCTTT.

The CDR3 loop reads CASSLARDYTGELFF. CDR3 sequence (DNA): TGTGCCAGCAGCTTGGCTCGGGACTACACCGGGGAGCTGTTTTTT. V usage is TRBV5-4 and J usage is TRBJ2-2, with TRBD2 as a possible D gene (6 bases). The CDR3 sequence is 15 residues long. Trimming removed 0 bases at V and 3 bases at J, with 9 bases between. Germline CDR1 SGHNT, CDR2 YYREEE (reference sequence).

This clone has only one observation. The chain combines TRBV28 with TRBJ2-2; a possible D gene is TRBD1 (6 bases). Deletions cut 5 bases from V and 6 bases from J, with 25 bases between. The germline V gene has CDR1 MDHEN and CDR2 SYDVKM. The CDR3 is 18 amino acids. The CDR3 spells CASSPPRSTGSRPGELFF. DNA for the CDR3: TGTGCCAGCAGTCCTCCGCGGAGCACAGGGTCCCGGCCCGGGGAGCTGTTTTTT.

The chain has TRBV5-1 and TRBJ2-7, with 9 bases matching TRBD2. The germline V gene has CDR1 SGHRS and CDR2 YFSETQ. V shed 1 base and J 0 bases; nucleotides not matched to a gene: 14. This CDR3 comprises 19 residues. CDR3 in amino acids: CASSLTLRREGPRSYEQYF. The CDR3 DNA reads TGCGCCAGCAGCTTGACTTTACGGCGGGAGGGCCCACGCTCCTACGAGCAGTACTTC.

The chain recombines TRBV7-9 with TRBJ2-1; 7 nucleotides match TRBD2. CDR3 length: 15 amino acids. Germline-derived CDR1 and CDR2 are SEHNR and FQNEAQ (reference sequence). V gave up 5 bases and J gave up 7 bases; unmatched junction bases: 11. CDR3 DNA sequence: TGTGCCAGCAGCCCTCTAGCGGTCACGGAGAATGAGCAGTTCTTC. Protein: CASSPLAVTENEQFF.

V and J are TRBV5-1 and TRBJ2-1; D may be TRBD1 (6 bases). The CDR3 sequence is 16 residues long. V lost 4 bases, J lost 2 bases, and 16 bases lay in between. Germline V gene sequence: CDR1 SGHRS, CDR2 YFSETQ. This chain's CDR3 is CASSVGGLETYNEQFF. The CDR3 DNA follows: TGCGCCAGCAGCGTAGGGGGTCTAGAAACCTACAATGAGCAGTTCTTC.

V is TRBV7-9 and J is TRBJ2-2; TRBD1 might be the D (5 bases). Trimming took off 4 bases at V and 3 bases at J, with 12 bases between the two ends. From germline, CDR1 is SEHNR and CDR2 FQNEAQ (reference sequence). CDR3 size: 15 residues. The CDR3 is CASSSQTDYTGELFF. In nucleotides, the CDR3 is TGTGCCAGCAGCTCCCAGACAGATTACACCGGGGAGCTGTTTTTT.

This chain links TRBV6-5 with TRBJ2-5; 11 bases are a match to TRBD2. This CDR3 contains 15 residues. The germline gives CDR1 MNHEY, CDR2 SVGAGI. With 4 bases clipped from V and 5 bases from J, the junction kept 6 bases outside the gene matches. CDR3 bases: TGTGCCAGCAGTTTAGCGGGAGGGGACATGGAGACCCAGTACTTC. It is translated as CASSLAGGDMETQYF.

The rearrangement uses TRBV6-5 and TRBJ1-5, with TRBD1 matching over 9 bases. Germline-derived CDR1 and CDR2 are MNHEY and SVGAGI. This CDR3 region has 13 residues. Trimming removed 8 bases from V and 2 bases from J; junction bases left unmatched: 1. CDR3 amino acids: CASGDRGNQPQHF. CDR3 sequence (DNA): TGTGCCAGCGGGGACAGGGGCAATCAGCCCCAGCATTTT.

The rearrangement uses TRBV9 and TRBJ2-2, with TRBD2 matching over 10 bases. Germline assignment: CDR1 SGDLS and CDR2 YYNGEE. Germline trimming cut 0 bases from V and 7 bases from J; bases unmatched to any gene: 18. The length of the CDR3 is 20 residues. The CDR3 sequence is CASSVGGGLATTRSSGELFF. The CDR3 bases are TGTGCCAGCAGCGTAGGGGGGGGACTAGCGACCACAAGGTCTAGCGGGGAGCTGTTTTTT.